Each of the 5 T cell receptor beta chains below was sequenced from the same sample in a study of radiation and T cells in renal cell carcinoma. Method: immunoSEQ multiplex PCR; TCRdb's copy keeps in-frame clones and lacks some. The sample holds over 85,000 clones, around four fifths seen once. The time point was: blood 4 weeks post-SBRT, at nephrectomy. Treatment described: 15 Gy SBRT to primary tumor, nephrectomy 4 weeks later. Material: blood, obtained from a patient whose treatment included radiotherapy and nephrectomy. The source of these receptors is a man aged 45-60 years with renal cell carcinoma.

The chain combines TRBV5-4 with TRBJ2-5; the match to TRBD1 covers 10 bases. Germline values: CDR1 SGHNT, CDR2 YYREEE (reference sequence). The trim removed 4 bases at V and 5 bases at J, leaving 5 bases unmatched. CDR3 length equals 14 residues. CDR3 amino acids: CASSAQGQGETQYF. The CDR3 DNA reads as TGTGCCAGCAGCGCACAGGGACAGGGGGAGACCCAGTACTTC.

This clone was detected a few times. The chain is built from TRBV4-1 and TRBJ2-2; D is perhaps TRBD2 (6 bases). The CDR3 is 17 residues long. V was shortened by 1 base and J by 6 bases, with 18 bases between the two germline ends. Germline lookup yields CDR1 MGHRA and CDR2 YSYEKL. CDR3 loop: CASSQGLLARNPGELFF. The CDR3 nucleotides read TGCGCCAGCAGCCAAGGTTTACTAGCCCGAAACCCCGGGGAGCTGTTTTTT.

CDR3 sequence (DNA): TGCGCCAGCAGCCTGGGGGCTAGCGACTACGAGCAGTACTTC. Its protein is CASSLGASDYEQYF. The chain uses TRBV5-1 and TRBJ2-7; D assignment may be TRBD1 or TRBD2 (6 bases each). Germline V gene sequence: CDR1 SGHRS, CDR2 YFSETQ. CDR3 length equals 14 residues. Trimming removed 4 bases from V and 3 bases from J, with 14 bases in between.

The V and J genes are TRBV19 and TRBJ1-2, with 8 positions matching TRBD1. V was clipped by 7 bases and J by 1 base; unmatched bases: 8. CDR3 size: 15 residues. The germline gives CDR1 LNHDA, CDR2 SQIVND (reference sequence). CDR3 loop: CASTKYRGDNYGYTF. The DNA of the CDR3 is TGTGCCAGTACCAAATACAGGGGGGATAACTATGGCTACACCTTC.

The rearrangement links TRBV2 to TRBJ2-5; 7 nucleotides agree with TRBD1. CDR3 size: 13 residues. V was clipped by 2 bases and J by 4 bases; unmatched bases: 1. Germline CDR1 SNHLY, CDR2 FYNNEI. The CDR3 bases are TGTGCCAGCAGTGAAAGGGACAGAGAGACCCAGTACTTC. It yields the protein CASSERDRETQYF.